This T cell receptor (beta chain) came from a study of T cells expressing NK-cell markers. Study-level findings and limits: In a handful of donors, dominant clonotypes made up about 28.3-65% of CD3+CD56-NKG2C+ cells. Whether expanded NKG2C+ T cell clones were HCMV-specific remained unclear.

CDR3 size: 17 residues. Looked up from germline, CDR1 is MNHEY and CDR2 is SMNVEV (reference sequence). The authors generated TCR beta cDNA through 5'RACE template switching with UMIs. TCRdb reprocessed the 5' RACE reads and reports one entry per CDR3 protein, with no DNA. This listing includes about 160,000 distinct CDR3 sequences. A word on this clonotype: Its antigen is unknown.

The receptor comes from a man aged 18 to 69 in good health. Sequenced material: blood T cells: a sorted CD56 or NKG2C T cell subset, CD4+ or CD8+ T cells, or bulk PBMC T cells (not recorded which). V and J are TRBV27 and TRBJ2-2; absent DNA, TCRdb's TRBD2 call cannot be checked. The CDR3 here is CASVPYGGGEVTGELFF.